The T cell receptor beta chain described here comes from a study of shared T cell receptors in the human thymus. Profiled with immunoSEQ multiplex PCR; TCRdb holds only in-frame clones, not every one. Of over 450,000 clones listed, around 82% are singletons. J gave up 5 bases and V 7 bases, and 13 bases lay outside the gene matches. The CDR3 is 15 residues long. Germline loops: CDR1 MNHNY, CDR2 SVGAGI (reference sequence). These data were also filed under a second study, of human thymus T cells. That report notes: The sample donors, healthy Finnish infants, were having corrective surgery for congenital heart defects. Thymus tissue was removed during corrective cardiac surgery. What related research reported was that thymic repertoires overlapped highly among unrelated individuals.

Input material: thymocytes. The rearrangement uses TRBV6-6 and TRBJ2-7; 8 bases are a match to TRBD1. The sequence derives from a boy in the first two years of life with a congenital heart defect. The CDR3 protein is CASTKGATGEHEQYF. The CDR3 DNA follows: TGTGCCAGCACTAAAGGGGCGACAGGGGAGCACGAGCAGTACTTC.